The 31 T cell receptor beta chains listed next were all sequenced from one sample in a study of T cells in localized non-small cell lung cancer (dated by TCRdb to 2019 to 2021). Library generation was performed with the immunoSEQ multiplex PCR assay. Imported from immuneACCESS, the table was reduced by TCRdb to in-frame sequences with V and J called. These copies leave out some clones; in studies compared against another copy, an unresolved V gene accounts for under half, and the cause of the remainder is not known. The table for this sample lists 40,000 to 50,000 clones; 86% of them were counted only once. Around 7% of the sample is in the top ten clones. Sequencing used peripheral blood, obtained before any cancer treatment. The receptor set was obtained from a woman aged 18-50 years with stage III lung adenocarcinoma.

The rearrangement links TRBV5-1 to TRBJ1-6; D not certain. This CDR3 is built from 14 residues. V lost 2 bases and J 5 bases, leaving 8 bases between the germline ends. The germline V gene has CDR1 SGHRS and CDR2 YFSETQ. The DNA for the CDR3 is TGCGCCAGCAGCTTACGTCAAAATAATTCACCCCTCCACTTT. Translated, it gives CASSLRQNNSPLHF.

V usage is TRBV7-8 and J usage is TRBJ2-7; D is uncertain. The germline V gene encodes CDR1 SGHVS and CDR2 FQNEAQ. This CDR3 comprises 13 residues. V dropped 5 bases and J dropped 6 bases, with 14 bases sitting between them. The CDR3 loop is CASSRRTPPEQYF. CDR3 coding DNA: TGTGCCAGCAGCCGCCGAACACCTCCCGAGCAGTACTTC.

The chain couples TRBV5-4 to TRBJ2-3; 8 bases fit TRBD1. Germline V gene data show CDR1 as SGHNT and CDR2 as YYREEE (reference sequence). The trim removed 1 base at V and 2 bases at J, leaving 0 bases unmatched. The CDR3 runs 14 residues. CDR3 DNA: TGTGCCAGCAGCTTGCAGGGGGCCACAGATACGCAGTATTTT. It codes for CASSLQGATDTQYF.

The CDR3 bases are TGTGCCAGCAGCGGGACTAGCGGGGGTGAGACCCAGTACTTC. This codes for CASSGTSGGETQYF. The V call is TRBV5-4, the J call TRBJ2-5, with 14 bases aligning to TRBD2. This CDR3 is 14 amino acids long. Trimming removed 4 bases from V and 5 bases from J; junction bases left unmatched: 1. The germline V gene has CDR1 SGHNT and CDR2 YYREEE (reference sequence).

This clone was observed a single time. This chain uses TRBV9 with TRBJ2-2; 7 bases are shared with TRBD1. J lost 4 bases, V lost 0 bases, and 6 bases had no gene match. The germline V gene encodes CDR1 SGDLS and CDR2 YYNGEE. This CDR3 has 16 residues. Here the CDR3 DNA reads TGTGCCAGCAGCGTAGAAGGGGGCCTGGTCACCGGGGAGCTGTTTTTT. Translated, it gives CASSVEGGLVTGELFF.

V gene TRBV30 combines with J gene TRBJ2-7, with no clear D. Germline V gene data show CDR1 as GTSNPN and CDR2 as SVGIG (reference sequence). Between the trimmed V and J ends, which lost 0 bases and 0 bases, there was a span of 21 bases. The CDR3 is 18 amino acids. CDR3 protein: CAWSVPTPSRTGSYEQYF. The CDR3 DNA reads as TGTGCCTGGAGTGTACCCACACCATCCAGGACCGGCTCCTACGAGCAGTACTTC. The full variable domain, with the rest looked up from reference TRBV30 and TRBJ2-7, is SQTIHQWPATLVQPVGSPLSLECTVEGTSNPNLYWYRQAAGRGLQLLFYSVGIGQISSEVPQNLSASRPQDRQFILSSKKLLLSDSGFYLCAWSVPTPSRTGSYEQYFGPGTRLTVT.

The chain has TRBV6-1 and TRBJ2-5; D perhaps matches TRBD1 (6 bases). V was cut by 4 bases and J by 5 bases, with 8 bases left in between. From germline, CDR1 is MNHNS and CDR2 SASEGT. The CDR3 contains 12 residues. The CDR3 DNA sequence: TGTGCCAGCAGTGTTAGGGGGGAGACCCAGTACTTC. Translation: CASSVRGETQYF.

The CDR3, as DNA: TGTGCCAGCAGTGAGAGGACAGGGATCTATGGCTACACCTTC. Protein product: CASSERTGIYGYTF. V gene TRBV6-1 combines with J gene TRBJ1-2; 8 bases agree with TRBD1. The V and J ends lost 3 bases and 4 bases, in that order; junction bases with no gene match: 4. The CDR3 loop spans 14 amino acids. CDR1 is MNHNS, CDR2 SASEGT, per germline.

The J gene is TRBJ1-5, the V gene TRBV6-1, with TRBD1 as a possible D gene (5 bases). The CDR3 is 14 residues long. V lost 4 bases to trimming and J lost 4 bases, with 11 bases between them. Germline CDR1 is MNHNS and CDR2 is SASEGT. The CDR3 coding sequence is TGTGCCAGCAGTGGGGGGAGCGTTAATCAGCCCCAGCATTTT. Its translation: CASSGGSVNQPQHF.

This rearrangement joins TRBV7-8 to TRBJ2-3; D not certain. Trimming shortened V by 2 bases and J by 4 bases, and 10 bases separated the two germline ends. The CDR3 is 14 residues long. The germline CDR1 and CDR2 sequences are SGHVS and FQNEAQ. CDR3 bases: TGTGCCAGCAGCTTATCCCACTCAGCAGATACGCAGTATTTT. Residues: CASSLSHSADTQYF.

The V call is TRBV6-5, the J call TRBJ1-5; D remains ambiguous. The V end was cut by 6 bases, the J end by 0 bases, with 9 bases between. This CDR3 is built from 14 residues. CDR1 MNHEY and CDR2 SVGAGI come from the germline V gene. CDR3 protein: CASSPRPSNQPQHF. CDR3 DNA sequence: TGTGCCAGCAGCCCCCGACCTAGCAATCAGCCCCAGCATTTT.

This chain connects TRBV30 to TRBJ1-5; TRBD1 matches at 8 bases. The CDR3 spans 13 residues. V dropped 3 bases and J dropped 2; count of bases not matched to a gene: 0. Germline V gene lookup returns CDR1 GTSNPN and CDR2 SVGIG (reference sequence). The CDR3 DNA reads as TGTGCCTGGAGGGGACAGGGCAATCAGCCCCAGCATTTT. It specifies CAWRGQGNQPQHF. Full variable domain (rest looked up from reference TRBV30 and TRBJ1-5): SQTIHQWPATLVQPVGSPLSLECTVEGTSNPNLYWYRQAAGRGLQLLFYSVGIGQISSEVPQNLSASRPQDRQFILSSKKLLLSDSGFYLCAWRGQGNQPQHFGDGTRLSIL.

This clone was counted once. The chain combines TRBV29-1 with TRBJ2-6; no firm D call. The CDR3 has 13 residues. Trimming shortened V by 7 bases and J by 1 base, and 8 bases separated the two germline ends. CDR1 is SQVTM, CDR2 ANQGSEA, per germline. CDR3 loop: CSAAVSGANVLTF. CDR3 DNA sequence: TGCAGCGCTGCCGTATCTGGGGCCAACGTCCTGACTTTC.

The gene calls are TRBV9 and TRBJ2-1, with 9 bases lining up with TRBD2. Germline lookup yields CDR1 SGDLS and CDR2 YYNGEE. V lost 4 bases, J lost 5 bases, and 7 bases stayed unmatched. The CDR3 covers 15 residues. The CDR3 DNA sequence: TGTGCCAGCAGCACCCTAGCGGGGTTGAACAATGAGCAGTTCTTC. Its translation: CASSTLAGLNNEQFF.

The chain recombines TRBV7-3 with TRBJ2-2; D gene ambiguous. Germline V gene lookup returns CDR1 SGHTA and CDR2 FQGTGA. V dropped 4 bases and J dropped 5 bases, with 8 bases sitting between them. The CDR3 extends over 13 amino acids. CDR3 bases: TGTGCCAGCAGCTCCCCCCCGACCGGGGAGCTGTTTTTT. This sequence encodes CASSSPPTGELFF.

The V call is TRBV9, the J call TRBJ1-1; TRBD1 agrees at 8 bases. The length of the CDR3 is 15 residues. The V gene's germline CDR1 is SGDLS and CDR2 YYNGEE. Trimming removed 3 bases from V and 5 bases from J; junction bases left unmatched: 9. The CDR3 DNA reads TGTGCCAGCAGCGGGAACGGACAGGGCCTTACTGAAGCTTTCTTT. Translated: CASSGNGQGLTEAFF.

The CDR3 nucleotides are TGTGCCAGCAGCTCAGGGGACTCGGATAATCAGCCCCAGCATTTT. It specifies CASSSGDSDNQPQHF. The V call is TRBV9, the J call TRBJ1-5; tentatively, D is TRBD1 (6 bases). The CDR3 extends over 15 amino acids. V was pared by 4 bases and J by 4 bases, with 15 bases between. The V gene's germline CDR1 is SGDLS and CDR2 YYNGEE.

The chain recombines TRBV7-9 with TRBJ1-6, with D hard to call. The CDR3 spans 13 residues. Per germline, CDR1 SEHNR and CDR2 FQNEAQ (reference sequence). V lost 1 base, J lost 6 bases, and 4 bases lay in between. The CDR3 DNA reads as TGTGCCAGCAGCTTAGGCGGTAATTCACCCCTCCACTTT. Amino acid sequence: CASSLGGNSPLHF.

This clone has a handful of counts. J is TRBJ1-2 and V is TRBV4-1; D is uncertain. Trimming left V 0 bases short and J 3 bases short, with 5 bases between. The germline V gene has CDR1 MGHRA and CDR2 YSYEKL. This CDR3 contains 13 residues. In nucleotides, the CDR3 is TGCGCCAGCAGCCAAGAGAGTTACTATGGCTACACCTTC. Protein product: CASSQESYYGYTF.

This clone was detected only a few times. This chain links TRBV7-8 with TRBJ2-4; D not certain. Trimming cost V 5 bases and J 0 bases, with 17 bases left between them. The CDR3 loop spans 17 amino acids. Germline V gene sequence: CDR1 SGHVS, CDR2 FQNEAQ. CDR3 coding DNA: TGTGCCAGCAGCACGGACGAACAGACCTTAGCCAAAAACATTCAGTACTTC. This sequence encodes CASSTDEQTLAKNIQYF.

The chain couples TRBV18 to TRBJ1-1; 7 bases match TRBD1. This CDR3 is 16 amino acids long. The trim removed 0 bases at V and 2 bases at J, leaving 6 bases unmatched. Germline assignment: CDR1 KGHSH and CDR2 LQKENI. DNA of the CDR3: TGTGCCAGCTCACCACCGACAGGGAGGGATAACACTGAAGCTTTCTTT. Its translation is CASSPPTGRDNTEAFF.

This chain connects TRBV11-1 to TRBJ1-5; D not certain. Trimming shortened V by 3 bases and J by 7 bases, and 10 bases separated the two germline ends. Germline values: CDR1 SGHAT, CDR2 FQDESV (reference sequence). The CDR3 is 13 residues long. The CDR3 protein is CASSFKDGQPQHF. In nucleotides, the CDR3 is TGTGCCAGCAGCTTCAAGGACGGACAGCCCCAGCATTTT.

The chain combines TRBV21-1 with TRBJ2-7; the table's D gene call, TRBD2, was not cross checked with the DNA. TRBV21-1 is recorded as a pseudogene. CDR3 length: 16 amino acids. CDR3 region: CASSTPGLAGSYEQYF. In DNA, the CDR3 is TGTGCCAGCAGCACCCCGGGACTAGCGGGTTCCTACGAGCAGTACTTC.

The chain uses TRBV2 and TRBJ2-7; D not resolved. V lost 3 bases and J lost 9, with 21 bases in between. There are 15 residues in the CDR3. CDR1 is SNHLY and CDR2 is FYNNEI in the germline V gene. The CDR3 protein is CASSEMGQFRSGQYF. The DNA for the CDR3 is TGTGCCAGCAGTGAGATGGGCCAGTTTAGATCAGGGCAGTACTTC.

The V and J genes are TRBV7-2 and TRBJ1-2; D remains unclear. Germline CDR1 and CDR2: SGHTA and FQGNSA. The CDR3 has 15 residues. V shed 5 bases and J shed 4 bases, with 17 bases lying between them. CDR3 residues: CASSPASTPSYGYTF. The CDR3 bases are TGTGCCAGCAGCCCCGCGTCAACGCCGTCCTATGGCTACACCTTC. Together with reference TRBV7-2 and TRBJ1-2, the CDR3 gives the full variable domain: GAGVSQSPSNKVTEKGKDVELRCDPISGHTALYWYRQSLGQGLEFLIYFQGNSAPDKSGLPSDRFSAERTGGSVSTLTIQRTQQEDSAVYLCASSPASTPSYGYTFGSGTRLTVV.

The rearrangement links TRBV10-1 to TRBJ1-1, with TRBD1 identical over 7 bases. The germline V gene has CDR1 WNHNN and CDR2 SYGVQD (reference sequence). CDR3 length: 14 residues. The J segment lost 2 bases and the V segment lost 6 bases, leaving 6 bases of the junction unmatched. The DNA of the CDR3 is TGCGCCAGCAGCCCCGGGACAGTTAACACTGAAGCTTTCTTT. Translating it yields CASSPGTVNTEAFF.

V is TRBV7-2 and J is TRBJ1-2, with D hard to call. CDR3 length: 15 residues. The V end lost 3 bases, the J end lost 1 base, and 12 bases lay between the germline ends. CDR1 SGHTA and CDR2 FQGNSA come from the germline V gene. CDR3 sequence: CASSLARNFNYGYTF. The CDR3 DNA is TGTGCCAGCAGCTTGGCAAGGAACTTTAACTATGGCTACACCTTC.

The V gene is TRBV12-5, the J gene TRBJ2-1, with a weak D call TRBD2 (5 bases). Between the trimmed V and J ends, which lost 2 bases and 0 bases, there was a span of 11 bases. The CDR3 is 16 residues long. CDR1 is LGHNT, CDR2 FRNRAP, per germline. The CDR3 DNA reads as TGTGCTAGTGGTTTGCCTCGGGGTAGCTCCTACAATGAGCAGTTCTTC. This gives the protein CASGLPRGSSYNEQFF.

This chain links TRBV30 with TRBJ1-4, with 8 bases aligning to TRBD1. The V and J ends lost 0 bases and 4 bases, in that order; junction bases with no gene match: 4. Germline V gives CDR1 GTSNPN, CDR2 SVGIG (reference sequence). The CDR3 sequence is 15 residues long. CDR3 coding DNA: TGTGCCTGGAGTGTCAGGGGGCTAGGTAATGAAAAACTGTTTTTT. As protein: CAWSVRGLGNEKLFF.

This chain links TRBV4-1 with TRBJ2-1, with no clear D. V lost 4 bases and J 2 bases, leaving 12 bases between the germline ends. CDR3 length equals 15 residues. CDR1 and CDR2 from the germline V gene are MGHRA and YSYEKL. CDR3 sequence reads: CASSPHSQTYNEQFF. DNA of the CDR3: TGCGCCAGCAGCCCCCACTCACAAACCTACAATGAGCAGTTCTTC.

This clone has only a few counts. The chain joins TRBV9 to TRBJ1-2, with 7 bases matching TRBD1. Germline lookup yields CDR1 SGDLS and CDR2 YYNGEE. The ends lost 3 bases at V and 2 bases at J; junction bases unmatched: 7. The CDR3 length is 15 residues. DNA of the CDR3: TGTGCCAGCAGCGCTCGGGACAGCTACAACTATGGCTACACCTTC. This encodes CASSARDSYNYGYTF.